This passage covers 9 T cell receptor beta chains from one sample sequenced in a study of blood T cell repertoires in COVID-19. The repertoire was sequenced with immunoSEQ multiplex PCR; TCRdb's copy has only in-frame clones and lacks some. There are 150,000 to 200,000 clones in the sample; about four fifths occur only once, and approximately 3% lies in the top ten. Sequencing input: PBMCs or T cells enriched from blood (not recorded which). The origin of the receptors is a woman aged 60-75 years who had recovered from COVID-19.

This clone was recorded once. The V call is TRBV19, the J call TRBJ1-2, with a tentative D call TRBD1 (6 bases). Germline V gene lookup returns CDR1 LNHDA and CDR2 SQIVND (reference sequence). Trimming shortened V by 6 bases and J by 1 base, and 15 bases separated the two germline ends. The CDR3 spans 15 residues. CDR3 amino acids: CASRPLEGGNYGYTF. The CDR3 DNA sequence: TGTGCCAGTAGGCCCTTGGAAGGGGGTAACTATGGCTACACCTTC.

V and J are TRBV5-5 and TRBJ1-1; possibly TRBD1 for D (6 bases). There are 14 residues in the CDR3. The germline CDR1 and CDR2 sequences are SGHKS and YYEKEE (reference sequence). The V gene lost 4 bases and the J gene lost 4 bases, with 14 bases spanning the gap. DNA of the CDR3: TGTGCCAGCAGCCCACAGGGATGGGGCACTGAAGCTTTCTTT. Amino acids: CASSPQGWGTEAFF.

The rearrangement joins TRBV19 to TRBJ1-4; tentative D call: TRBD1 (6 bases). The germline CDR1 and CDR2 sequences are LNHDA and SQIVND (reference sequence). CDR3 length: 15 residues. V was pared by 5 bases and J by 8 bases, with 18 bases between. CDR3 in amino acids: CASSPLGGANEKLFF. The CDR3 DNA reads TGTGCCAGTAGTCCCCTAGGGGGGGCGAACGAAAAACTGTTTTTT. The full variable domain, with the rest looked up from reference TRBV19 and TRBJ1-4, is DGGITQSPKYLFRKEGQNVTLSCEQNLNHDAMYWYRQDPGQGLRLIYYSQIVNDFQKGDIAEGYSVSREKKESFPLTVTSAQKNPTAFYLCASSPLGGANEKLFFGSGTQLSVL.

This clone appeared a few times. The gene calls are TRBV4-2 and TRBJ2-7, with D possibly TRBD1 on 5 matching bases. Trimming took off 0 bases at V and 3 bases at J, with 9 bases between the two ends. The CDR3 is made up of 14 amino acids. CDR1 LGHNA and CDR2 YNFKEQ come from the germline V gene. The DNA of the CDR3 is TGTGCCAGCAGCCAAGAAGCCCAGGGCTACGAGCAGTACTTC. Translation: CASSQEAQGYEQYF.

This clone was observed once. The CDR3 coding sequence is TGTGCCAGCAGTTTAGTGACAGGGGGCGATCCACCCCTAATGGTGGGGCCGTGCTACGAGCAGTACTTC. It yields the protein CASSLVTGGDPPLMVGPCYEQYF. The chain carries TRBV27 and TRBJ2-7; TRBD1 matches 10 bases. Germline values: CDR1 MNHEY, CDR2 SMNVEV (reference sequence). Trimming at V came to 2 bases and at J to 3 bases, leaving 28 bases not matched to a gene. CDR3 length: 23 residues.

The chain is built from TRBV27 and TRBJ1-2; 9 positions match TRBD1. Trimming at V came to 6 bases and at J to 5 bases, leaving 10 bases not matched to a gene. CDR3 length equals 15 residues. From germline, CDR1 is MNHEY and CDR2 SMNVEV (reference sequence). This CDR3 reads CASRLSGQGGYGYTF. CDR3 bases: TGTGCCAGCAGATTGTCGGGACAGGGCGGATATGGCTACACCTTC.

The chain joins TRBV5-1 to TRBJ1-1; 12 positions agree with TRBD1. The V segment lost 1 base and the J segment 7 bases; nucleotides outside the gene matches: 11. Germline assignment: CDR1 SGHRS and CDR2 YFSETQ. The CDR3 is 17 residues long. The CDR3 region is CASSLIPGQGAEGEAFF. In DNA, the CDR3 is TGCGCCAGCAGCTTGATACCGGGACAGGGGGCTGAAGGTGAAGCTTTCTTT.

The chain is built from TRBV5-1 and TRBJ1-4, with 9 nucleotides matching TRBD1. Per germline, CDR1 SGHRS and CDR2 YFSETQ. Trimming removed 4 bases from V and 5 bases from J; junction bases left unmatched: 6. This CDR3 spans 15 amino acids. The CDR3 protein is CASSPPGTGNEKLFF. The DNA for the CDR3 is TGCGCCAGCAGCCCCCCCGGGACAGGGAATGAAAAACTGTTTTTT.

This clone was seen just once. This chain links TRBV29-1 with TRBJ1-2; maybe TRBD1 (5 bases). The CDR3 has 11 amino acids. Germline V gene sequence: CDR1 SQVTM, CDR2 ANQGSEA. Between the trimmed V and J ends, which lost 0 bases and 7 bases, there was a span of 6 bases. As DNA, the CDR3 is TGCAGCGTTGAAGAGGGGGGTGGCTACACCTTC. This encodes CSVEEGGGYTF.